A single sample gave rise to the 17 T cell receptor beta chains below, sequenced in a study of long-term antiretroviral therapy in people with HIV (dated by TCRdb to between 2021 and 2024). The immunoSEQ hsTCRB v3.0 assay was used at survey level resolution to sequence the TRB variable region. TCRdb obtained this table from immuneACCESS and retained in-frame rearrangements with V and J assigned. These tables miss some clones; where compared with another copy, unresolved V genes account for less than half of the shortfall, and the remainder is unexplained. The sample table holds approximately 10,000 clones, of which about 88% were seen once. About 19% of the sample is in the top ten clones. Material: unsorted PBMCs, obtained 7 to 7.5 years after starting antiretroviral therapy. All receptors come from a man between 45 and 60 years old with HIV.

J is TRBJ2-3 and V is TRBV29-1; 8 nucleotides line up with TRBD2. J was trimmed by 1 base and V by 5 bases; bases with no gene match: 8. The germline V gene encodes CDR1 SQVTM and CDR2 ANQGSEA. The CDR3 length is 15 residues. The CDR3 here is CSVFPGLAGTDTQYF. For the CDR3, the DNA is TGCAGCGTTTTCCCCGGACTAGCAGGCACAGATACGCAGTATTTT.

This sequence joins TRBV7-9 and TRBJ2-1, with TRBD2 matching 11 bases. CDR1 and CDR2 from the germline V gene are SEHNR and FQNEAQ (reference sequence). With V trimmed by 5 bases and J by 3 bases, 6 bases remained unmatched. The CDR3 loop spans 16 amino acids. DNA for the CDR3: TGTGCCAGCAGCAAGACTAGCGGGGCCTACTACAATGAGCAGTTCTTC. This codes for CASSKTSGAYYNEQFF.

The chain links TRBV7-9 to TRBJ2-7; D could derive from TRBD1 or TRBD2 (5 bases each). Germline CDR1 and CDR2: SEHNR and FQNEAQ (reference sequence). V was cut by 5 bases and J by 5 bases, with 22 bases left in between. The CDR3 loop spans 16 amino acids. The CDR3 bases are TGTGCCAGCAGCAGCGGAGATGGGACGGTCTGGGACGAGCAGTACTTC. Translated, it gives CASSSGDGTVWDEQYF. Variable domain in full (rest from reference TRBV7-9 and TRBJ2-7): DTGVSQNPRHKITKRGQNVTFRCDPISEHNRLYWYRQTLGQGPEFLTYFQNEAQLEKSRLLSDRFSAERPKGSFSTLEIQRTEQGDSAMYLCASSSGDGTVWDEQYFGPGTRLTVT.

This chain connects TRBV12-5 to TRBJ1-2; tentative D call: TRBD1 (5 bases). The CDR3 runs to 13 residues. Trimming removed 0 bases at V and 8 bases at J, with 10 bases between. CDR1 and CDR2 (germline): LGHNT, FRNRAP. The CDR3 bases are TGTGCTAGTGGTTTGGTACGTGGGGACGGCTACACCTTC. This codes for CASGLVRGDGYTF. Supplemented by reference TRBV12-5 and TRBJ1-2, the full variable domain reads DARVTQTPRHKVTEMGQEVTMRCQPILGHNTVFWYRQTMMQGLELLAYFRNRAPLDDSGMPKDRFSAEMPDATLATLKIQPSEPRDSAVYFCASGLVRGDGYTFGSGTRLTVV.

This chain links TRBV9 with TRBJ2-7; 11 positions match TRBD2. CDR1 and CDR2 from the germline V gene are SGDLS and YYNGEE. This CDR3 is built from 14 residues. With 7 bases clipped from V and 3 bases from J, the junction kept 6 bases outside the gene matches. The CDR3 region has the DNA TGTGCCAGCGCCCGGGGACTAGCGGTCTACGAGCAGTACTTC. Amino acids: CASARGLAVYEQYF.

The CDR3 here is CAWSSLDSVNTEAFF. CDR3 nucleotide sequence: TGTGCCTGGAGTTCGCTAGACAGCGTGAACACTGAAGCTTTCTTT. The chain is built from TRBV30 and TRBJ1-1; the D gene is possibly TRBD1 (5 bases). Germline loops: CDR1 GTSNPN, CDR2 SVGIG (reference sequence). There are 15 residues in the CDR3. Trimming cost V 2 bases and J 0 bases, with 13 bases left between them.

The chain recombines TRBV29-1 with TRBJ1-1; TRBD1 might be the D (6 bases). CDR3 length equals 13 residues. V was clipped by 6 bases and J by 4 bases, with 15 bases between them. Germline CDR1 is SQVTM and CDR2 is ANQGSEA. The CDR3 loop is CSVPIGGLTEAFF. The CDR3 DNA reads as TGCAGCGTCCCAATAGGGGGTCTCACTGAAGCTTTCTTT.

The CDR3 nucleotides are TGCGCCAGCAGCCAACTAGCGGGGGAAGATACGCAGTATTTT. Protein sequence: CASSQLAGEDTQYF. The chain uses TRBV4-1 and TRBJ2-3; 10 bases are a match to TRBD2. From germline, CDR1 is MGHRA and CDR2 YSYEKL. Trimming cost V 2 bases and J 5 bases; bases outside gene matches: 1. CDR3 length: 14 residues.

Notes on this clone: Sequence at one end of the junction differs from germline and may be a read error. The sample contains more than one DNA sequence encoding this CDR3. This chain links TRBV5-1 with TRBJ2-3, with 12 bases fitting TRBD1. The CDR3 has 16 residues. Germline CDR1 reads SGHRS; CDR2 reads YFSETQ. CDR3 region: CASSWGQGALADTQYF. CDR3 nucleotide sequence: TGTGCCAGCAGCTGGGGACAGGGGGCGCTGGCAGATACGCAGTATTTT.

The chain uses TRBV9 and TRBJ1-1, with a tentative D call TRBD1 (5 bases). V shed 3 bases and J shed 7 bases, with 10 bases lying between them. This CDR3 contains 12 residues. In germline, CDR1 is SGDLS, CDR2 YYNGEE. The CDR3 protein is CASSAQGIEAFF. DNA for the CDR3: TGTGCCAGCAGCGCCCAGGGTATTGAAGCTTTCTTT.

This chain connects TRBV21-1 to TRBJ2-6; no check of the table's D call, TRBD1, against the DNA was made. TRBV21-1 has pseudogene status. The CDR3 is 21 residues long. The DNA of the CDR3 is TGTGCCAGCAGCAATAAAATCCTGAGACAGCCCCGTCTCTCTGGGGCCAACGTCCTGACTTTC. Residues: CASSNKILRQPRLSGANVLTF.

The V gene is TRBV10-2, the J gene TRBJ1-2; D unclear. V lost 3 bases and J lost 4, with 12 bases in between. The germline gives CDR1 WSHSY, CDR2 SAAADI. The CDR3 loop spans 14 amino acids. The CDR3 loop reads CASSEALEGYGYTF. The CDR3, as DNA: TGCGCCAGCAGTGAAGCCCTAGAAGGCTATGGCTACACCTTC.

The chain combines TRBV4-1 with TRBJ1-6; weak D call: TRBD1 (5 bases). The CDR3 has 16 residues. Germline V gene sequence: CDR1 MGHRA, CDR2 YSYEKL. V gave up 0 bases and J gave up 4 bases, with 10 bases separating them. As DNA, the CDR3 is TGCGCCAGCAGCCAAGAGCCGGGACGGTATAATTCACCCCTCCACTTT. As protein: CASSQEPGRYNSPLHF.

J is TRBJ2-7 and V is TRBV29-1; possibly TRBD1 for D (5 bases). V was clipped by 7 bases and J by 2 bases, with 12 bases between them. Germline loops: CDR1 SQVTM, CDR2 ANQGSEA. The CDR3 is 12 amino acids. The CDR3 spells CSAEGETYEQYF. CDR3 bases: TGCAGCGCCGAAGGGGAAACCTACGAGCAGTACTTC.

The chain combines TRBV21-1 with TRBJ2-1; TRBD2 is the table's D call, not checked against the DNA. TRBV21-1 is a listed pseudogene. This CDR3 contains 18 residues. CDR3 protein: CASSKGLLAGALYNEQFF. The DNA of the CDR3 is TGTGCCAGCAGCAAAGGATTACTAGCGGGAGCCCTATACAATGAGCAGTTCTTC.

This chain links TRBV27 with TRBJ1-1, with 7 bases matching TRBD1. The CDR3 is 14 residues long. The trim removed 1 base at V and 5 bases at J, leaving 4 bases unmatched. Per the germline V gene, CDR1 is MNHEY and CDR2 is SMNVEV (reference sequence). CDR3 in DNA: TGTGCCAGCAGTTTATATCCAGGGGGGACTGAAGCTTTCTTT. Its protein product is CASSLYPGGTEAFF.

The rearrangement uses TRBV7-9 and TRBJ2-3; D may correspond to TRBD1 or TRBD2 (5 bases each). This CDR3 is 16 amino acids long. The V and J ends lost 5 bases and 0 bases respectively, with 15 bases between them. Germline V gene sequence: CDR1 SEHNR, CDR2 FQNEAQ (reference sequence). The CDR3 spells CASSPGTWESTDTQYF. The CDR3, as DNA: TGTGCCAGCAGCCCTGGGACCTGGGAAAGCACAGATACGCAGTATTTT.